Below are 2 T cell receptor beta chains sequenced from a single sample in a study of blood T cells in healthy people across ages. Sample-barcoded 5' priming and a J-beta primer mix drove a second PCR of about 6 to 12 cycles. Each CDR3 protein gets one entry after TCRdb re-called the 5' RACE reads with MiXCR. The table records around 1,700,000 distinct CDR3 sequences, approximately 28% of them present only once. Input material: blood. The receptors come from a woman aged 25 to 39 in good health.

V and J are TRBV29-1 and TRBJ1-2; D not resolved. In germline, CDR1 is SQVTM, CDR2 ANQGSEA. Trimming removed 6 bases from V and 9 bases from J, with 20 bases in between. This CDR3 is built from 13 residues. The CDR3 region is CSVKPQQGLSYTF. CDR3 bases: TGCAGCGTCAAACCCCAGCAAGGGCTTAGCTACACCTTC.

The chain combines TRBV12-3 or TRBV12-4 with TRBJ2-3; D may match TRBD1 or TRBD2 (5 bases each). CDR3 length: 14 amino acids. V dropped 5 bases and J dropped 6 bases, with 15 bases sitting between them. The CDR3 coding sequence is TGTGCCAGCAGTCTTGGGACGCAGGGTGATACGCAGTATTTT. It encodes CASSLGTQGDTQYF.